Shown below are 25 T cell receptor beta chains from a single sample sequenced in a study of T cell changes during pregnancy in multiple sclerosis. Generated by immunoSEQ multiplex PCR, the TCRdb table keeps only in-frame clones and is missing some. The repertoire includes about 61,000 clones, 75% to 90% of them detected once, and roughly 0.89% sits in the top ten. The source material was peripheral blood, sampled in the first trimester of pregnancy. All receptors derive from a female donor in good health, enrolled as a control in a pregnancy study.

The chain has TRBV6-5 and TRBJ1-5; D not resolved. The V gene's germline CDR1 is MNHEY and CDR2 SVGAGI. The CDR3 runs to 13 residues. V lost 7 bases and J lost 1, with 8 bases in between. CDR3 in DNA: TGTGCCAGCAAAGACGGGAGCAATCAGCCCCAGCATTTT. Translated, it gives CASKDGSNQPQHF.

The chain carries TRBV7-9 and TRBJ1-4; D gene uncertain. Trimming removed 1 base from V and 8 bases from J, with 11 bases in between. Germline lookup yields CDR1 SEHNR and CDR2 FQNEAQ (reference sequence). The CDR3 runs 14 residues. In nucleotides, the CDR3 is TGTGCCAGCAGCTTAGGAGGGAAGCGGGAAAAACTGTTTTTT. Protein sequence: CASSLGGKREKLFF.

The rearrangement uses TRBV29-1 and TRBJ2-7; a weak D match, TRBD1 (6 bases). Germline-derived CDR1 and CDR2 are SQVTM and ANQGSEA. The CDR3 covers 13 residues. Trimming pared 1 base from V and 3 bases from J, leaving 10 bases between. DNA of the CDR3: TGCAGCGTTGAAGTGGGGGCGTTCTACGAGCAGTACTTC. Its protein product is CSVEVGAFYEQYF.

The sample holds one count of this clone. This chain uses TRBV4-1 with TRBJ2-2; D gene ambiguous. Germline lookup yields CDR1 MGHRA and CDR2 YSYEKL. V shed 0 bases and J shed 4 bases, with 12 bases lying between them. This CDR3 comprises 16 residues. Here the CDR3 DNA reads TGCGCCAGCAGCCAAGACTCGACCCGCGGCACCGGGGAGCTGTTTTTT. Translation: CASSQDSTRGTGELFF.

The chain links TRBV27 to TRBJ1-2; D is possibly TRBD1 (5 bases). Germline values: CDR1 MNHEY, CDR2 SMNVEV (reference sequence). CDR3 length: 13 residues. V lost 2 bases and J 4 bases, leaving 8 bases between the germline ends. The CDR3 DNA follows: TGTGCCAGCAGTTTACGGGGGACCTATGGCTACACCTTC. This translates into CASSLRGTYGYTF.

J is TRBJ1-1 and V is TRBV7-9, with a weak D call TRBD1 (5 bases). Germline CDR1 is SEHNR and CDR2 is FQNEAQ (reference sequence). This CDR3 is 15 amino acids long. Deletions cut 1 base from V and 2 bases from J, with 11 bases between. The CDR3 here is CASSLGGTLNTEAFF. In DNA, the CDR3 is TGTGCCAGCAGCTTAGGGGGCACTTTAAACACTGAAGCTTTCTTT.

V is TRBV5-1 and J is TRBJ2-1, with 8 bases lining up with TRBD1. V was pared by 6 bases and J by 5 bases, with 7 bases of the junction left unmatched. The CDR3 totals 14 residues. Germline V lookup: CDR1 SGHRS, CDR2 YFSETQ. CDR3 sequence (DNA): TGCGCCAGCACCAGACAGGGGTCTAACAATGAGCAGTTCTTC. The encoded protein is CASTRQGSNNEQFF.

In this sample, this clone turned up a few times. V gene TRBV4-3 combines with J gene TRBJ1-1; 8 positions agree with TRBD1. V was clipped by 1 base and J by 6 bases; unmatched bases: 10. This CDR3 comprises 16 residues. The germline V gene has CDR1 LGHNA and CDR2 YSLEER. The CDR3 nucleotides read TGCGCCAGCAGCCAAGCATCCGGGACAGGTTCAGCTGAAGCTTTCTTT. Amino acid sequence: CASSQASGTGSAEAFF.

The J gene is TRBJ2-1, the V gene TRBV7-6, with D unclear. Trimming removed 1 base from V and 9 bases from J, with 10 bases in between. Germline CDR1 SGHVS, CDR2 FNYEAQ. CDR3 length: 13 residues. CDR3 coding DNA: TGTGCCAGCAGCTTAGGGTATGCGAGTGAGCAGTTCTTC. Encoded protein: CASSLGYASEQFF.

This chain uses TRBV4-3 with TRBJ1-2; 7 bases are a match to TRBD1. Germline V gene sequence: CDR1 LGHNA, CDR2 YSLEER. Trimming removed 3 bases from V and 6 bases from J; junction bases left unmatched: 7. The CDR3 has 14 residues. CDR3 DNA sequence: TGCGCCAGCAGCCACGCGGACAGGTTCGATGGCTACACCTTC. Translation: CASSHADRFDGYTF.

V and J are TRBV19 and TRBJ1-2, with 8 bases identical to TRBD1. The germline V gene has CDR1 LNHDA and CDR2 SQIVND (reference sequence). Unmatched junction bases numbered 10, after V lost 5 bases and J lost 5 bases. This CDR3 contains 15 residues. This CDR3 is CASSPQGARRYGYTF. The CDR3 nucleotides read TGTGCCAGTAGTCCCCAGGGGGCCCGTCGGTATGGCTACACCTTC.

This chain uses TRBV14 with TRBJ2-1; 11 nucleotides line up with TRBD2. CDR1 and CDR2 from the germline V gene are SGHDN and FVKESK. This CDR3 region has 17 residues. The trim removed 1 base at V and 9 bases at J, leaving 11 bases unmatched. Here the CDR3 DNA reads TGTGCCAGCAGCCAAGCCCTGGTAGCGGGGGGGCGGGGTGAGCAGTTCTTC. This gives the protein CASSQALVAGGRGEQFF.

The rearrangement links TRBV4-3 to TRBJ1-2; TRBD1 agrees at 10 bases. Germline CDR1 LGHNA, CDR2 YSLEER. The CDR3 loop spans 15 amino acids. The junction had 6 bases not matched to a gene; V was cut back by 0 bases and J by 8 bases. The CDR3 DNA sequence: TGCGCCAGCAGCCAAGAAGGACAGGGGGGTGGCGGCTACACCTTC. Translated: CASSQEGQGGGGYTF.

This chain links TRBV4-3 with TRBJ2-7; 8 bases are shared with TRBD1. There are 14 residues in the CDR3. The ends lost 11 bases at V and 3 bases at J; junction bases unmatched: 12. Germline V gene sequence: CDR1 LGHNA, CDR2 YSLEER. The CDR3 DNA is TGCGCCTCCTCCCACAGGGGGACCAACTACGAGCAGTACTTC. Its protein is CASSHRGTNYEQYF.

This chain links TRBV29-1 with TRBJ1-2, with TRBD1 matching over 11 bases. In germline, CDR1 is SQVTM, CDR2 ANQGSEA. This CDR3 contains 13 residues. V shed 7 bases, J shed 3 bases, and the junction held 4 bases outside the gene matches. CDR3 sequence reads: CSAGQGAYYGYTF. DNA for the CDR3: TGCAGCGCAGGACAGGGGGCCTACTATGGCTACACCTTC.

The CDR3 DNA sequence: TGCGCCAGCAGCTATCAGGGGACCGGGGAGCTGTTTTTT. Translated: CASSYQGTGELFF. The chain has TRBV4-3 and TRBJ2-2; D may be TRBD1 (6 bases). CDR3 length: 13 amino acids. V lost 5 bases, J lost 5 bases, and 9 bases lay in between. Germline values: CDR1 LGHNA, CDR2 YSLEER.

This chain links TRBV7-9 with TRBJ1-5, with D unclear. The CDR3 is made up of 12 amino acids. The V gene lost 3 bases and the J gene lost 4 bases, with 4 bases spanning the gap. CDR1 SEHNR and CDR2 FQNEAQ come from the germline V gene (reference sequence). DNA for the CDR3: TGTGCCAGCAGCTTCTCTAATCAGCCCCAGCATTTT. This translates into CASSFSNQPQHF.

The chain has TRBV30 and TRBJ2-7; 9 nucleotides agree with TRBD1. J was trimmed by 0 bases and V by 0 bases; bases with no gene match: 9. From germline, CDR1 is GTSNPN and CDR2 SVGIG (reference sequence). The CDR3 has 17 residues. This chain's CDR3 is CAWSVLRGTGSSYEQYF. The CDR3 DNA is TGTGCCTGGAGTGTTCTACGAGGGACAGGGAGCTCCTACGAGCAGTACTTC. Full variable domain (rest looked up from reference TRBV30 and TRBJ2-7): SQTIHQWPATLVQPVGSPLSLECTVEGTSNPNLYWYRQAAGRGLQLLFYSVGIGQISSEVPQNLSASRPQDRQFILSSKKLLLSDSGFYLCAWSVLRGTGSSYEQYFGPGTRLTVT.

The chain has TRBV28 and TRBJ1-4; tentatively, D is TRBD1 (6 bases). CDR3 size: 15 residues. Looked up from germline, CDR1 is MDHEN and CDR2 is SYDVKM. V gave up 3 bases and J gave up 8 bases, with 16 bases separating them. As DNA, the CDR3 is TGTGCCAGCAGTTTTCTACAGGGAGGGTACGAAAAACTGTTTTTT. As protein: CASSFLQGGYEKLFF.

The rearrangement joins TRBV30 to TRBJ2-5; D not certain. Trimming removed 6 bases at V and 0 bases at J, with 8 bases between. The V gene's germline CDR1 is GTSNPN and CDR2 SVGIG (reference sequence). The CDR3 loop spans 12 amino acids. The CDR3 protein is CACSQNQETQYF. Here the CDR3 DNA reads TGTGCCTGCTCACAGAACCAAGAGACCCAGTACTTC.

The table lists this clone with a count of one. The chain joins TRBV5-1 to TRBJ2-3, with D perhaps matching TRBD2 (7 bases). Germline assignment: CDR1 SGHRS and CDR2 YFSETQ. CDR3 length equals 15 residues. Trimming took 7 bases from V and 0 from J, leaving 15 bases between them. The CDR3 region has the DNA TGCGCCAGCCGAATGGGGGGGCCGAGCACAGATACGCAGTATTTT. Amino acid sequence: CASRMGGPSTDTQYF. The complete variable domain, with remaining parts taken from reference TRBV5-1 and TRBJ2-3, reads KAGVTQTPRYLIKTRGQQVTLSCSPISGHRSVSWYQQTPGQGLQFLFEYFSETQRNKGNFPGRFSGRQFSNSRSEMNVSTLELGDSALYLCASRMGGPSTDTQYFGPGTRLTVL.

The chain links TRBV5-4 to TRBJ2-7, with D tentatively TRBD2 (6 bases). V was shortened by 1 base and J by 4 bases, with 15 bases between the two germline ends. This CDR3 is built from 15 residues. Germline CDR1 reads SGHNT; CDR2 reads YYREEE (reference sequence). This CDR3 reads CASSLSPGVIYEQYF. The CDR3 nucleotides read TGTGCCAGCAGCTTGTCTCCGGGGGTGATATACGAGCAGTACTTC.

Worth noting for this clone: A read error may account for a junction end that differs from germline. The rearrangement joins TRBV2 to TRBJ1-3; 10 bases agree with TRBD1. Germline V gives CDR1 SNHLY, CDR2 FYNNEI. The CDR3 extends over 15 amino acids. This CDR3 is CASSEGQGDGNTIYF. For the CDR3, the DNA is TGTGCCAGCAGCGAAGGACAGGGGGATGGTAACACCATATATTTT.

V usage is TRBV30 and J usage is TRBJ1-1, with TRBD1 matching over 9 bases. The CDR3 sequence is 13 residues long. Germline V gene lookup returns CDR1 GTSNPN and CDR2 SVGIG (reference sequence). Unmatched junction bases numbered 9, after V lost 3 bases and J lost 10 bases. The CDR3 nucleotides are TGTGCCTGGAGCACGGGACAGGGAATGATAGCTTTCTTT. It translates to CAWSTGQGMIAFF.

The chain is built from TRBV19 and TRBJ2-5; D is possibly TRBD2 (5 bases). Between the trimmed V and J ends, which lost 5 bases and 1 base, there was a span of 17 bases. The CDR3 runs 16 residues. Looked up from germline, CDR1 is LNHDA and CDR2 is SQIVND (reference sequence). In nucleotides, the CDR3 is TGTGCCAGTAGTTTCAAAGTTGAAGCGGTCCAAGAGACCCAGTACTTC. Residues: CASSFKVEAVQETQYF.